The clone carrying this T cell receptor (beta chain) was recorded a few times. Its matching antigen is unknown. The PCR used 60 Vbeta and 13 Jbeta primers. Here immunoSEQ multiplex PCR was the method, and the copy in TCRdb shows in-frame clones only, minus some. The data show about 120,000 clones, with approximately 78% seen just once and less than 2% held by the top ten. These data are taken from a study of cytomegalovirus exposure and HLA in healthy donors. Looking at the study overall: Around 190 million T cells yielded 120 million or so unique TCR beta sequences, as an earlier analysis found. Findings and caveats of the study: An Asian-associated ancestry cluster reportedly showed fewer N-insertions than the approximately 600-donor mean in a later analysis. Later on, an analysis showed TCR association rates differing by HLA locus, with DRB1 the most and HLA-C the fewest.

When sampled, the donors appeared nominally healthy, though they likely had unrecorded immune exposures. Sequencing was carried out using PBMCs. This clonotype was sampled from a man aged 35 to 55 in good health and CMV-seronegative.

Here the CDR3 reads CASSIGPSDRGGNQPQHF. The CDR3 DNA is TGTGCCAGTAGTATAGGCCCCTCGGACAGGGGTGGTAATCAGCCCCAGCATTTT. The chain carries TRBV19 and TRBJ1-5; 9 bases map to TRBD1. Germline loops: CDR1 LNHDA, CDR2 SQIVND (reference sequence). Losses at the gene ends were 1 base for V and 4 bases for J; bases not matched to a gene: 11. CDR3 length: 18 amino acids.